The clone carrying this T cell receptor (beta chain) was seen only a few times. Germline lookup yields CDR1 MDHEN and CDR2 SYDVKM. The CDR3 totals 12 residues. Deletions cut 8 bases from V and 3 bases from J, with 11 bases between. This entry belongs to a study of shared clonotypes between healthy human individuals. The input for sorted-subset replicate PCRs was 200 ng DNA, tens of thousands of T cell genomes. The authors' processing: ImmunoSEQ gave junction-only sequences without quality scores, so filtering differed. TCRdb's table, derived via immunoSEQ multiplex PCR, lists solely in-frame clones and lacks some. V, J and clone size are those of that table, while D and trimming were read from the DNA. The data contain hundreds of thousands of clones, 90% to 96% of them seen just once; the ten biggest clones take up approximately 0.062%. Study donors comprised healthy, HIV-negative adults devoid of recent acute infection or vaccination. The study drew all its donors from Caucasian adults living in Nashville, Tennessee.

Input material: naive CD4+ T cells sorted from blood. Subset denoted: CD45RA+ positively selected. This sequence was found in a woman younger than 45 in good health. This chain links TRBV28 with TRBJ2-7; tentative D call: TRBD1 (6 bases). Here the CDR3 DNA reads TGTGCCAGCCGGGACAACTACTACGAGCAGTACTTC. This codes for CASRDNYYEQYF.